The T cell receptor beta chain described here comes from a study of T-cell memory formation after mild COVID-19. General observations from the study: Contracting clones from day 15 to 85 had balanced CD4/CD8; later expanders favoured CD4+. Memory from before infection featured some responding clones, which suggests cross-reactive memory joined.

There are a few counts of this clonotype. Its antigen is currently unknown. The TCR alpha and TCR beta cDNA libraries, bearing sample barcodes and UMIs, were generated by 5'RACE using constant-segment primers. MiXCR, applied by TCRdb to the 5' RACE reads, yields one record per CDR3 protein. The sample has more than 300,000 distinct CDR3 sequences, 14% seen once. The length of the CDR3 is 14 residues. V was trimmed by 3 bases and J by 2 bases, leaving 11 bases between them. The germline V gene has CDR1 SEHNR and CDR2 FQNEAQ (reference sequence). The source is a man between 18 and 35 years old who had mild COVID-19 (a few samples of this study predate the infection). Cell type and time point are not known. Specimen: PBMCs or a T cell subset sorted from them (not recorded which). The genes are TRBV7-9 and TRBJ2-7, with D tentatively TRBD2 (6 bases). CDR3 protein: CASSFIGGTYEQYF. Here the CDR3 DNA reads TGTGCCAGCAGCTTCATAGGCGGGACCTACGAGCAGTACTTC.